The clone carrying this T cell receptor beta chain was recorded a few times. The entry originates in a study of early T cells in non-severe SARS-CoV-2 infection. About the study: Chains from this unsorted whole-blood bulk RNA could not be paired.

Each single cDNA molecule received a unique molecular identifier. A single record per CDR3 protein comes from TCRdb applying MiXCR to the 5' RACE reads. The data hold about 33,000 distinct CDR3 sequences, with approximately 5.2% observed a single time. V trimming: 6 bases; J trimming: 5 bases; junction bases outside the gene matches: 13. The germline V gene has CDR1 MDHEN and CDR2 SYDVKM. This CDR3 is built from 16 residues. The genes are TRBV28 and TRBJ2-1, with 7 bases lining up with TRBD2. This clonotype was sampled from an adult who was a healthcare worker with PCR-confirmed SARS-CoV-2 infection or an uninfected control (not recorded which). Sequencing was done on a sample of whole blood. The CDR3 spells CASSHIVGRANNEQFF. The CDR3 DNA reads TGTGCCAGCAGCCATATTGTAGGGAGGGCGAACAATGAGCAGTTCTTC.